The entry below describes one T cell receptor (beta chain). Its matching antigen is unknown. The data were taken from a study of OX40 agonist ivuxolimab in advanced cancers. Study in general: Patients were infused with ivuxolimab every 2 weeks at 0.01 to 10 mg/kg. Study-level findings and limits: Several nonresponders also turned out to have low normalized T-cell clonal expansion.

Here immunoSEQ multiplex PCR was the method, and the copy in TCRdb shows in-frame clones only, minus some. The table shows around 83,000 clones, with over 75% occurring only once. The CDR3 consists of 15 residues. Germline V CDR1 and CDR2: SGHTA, FQGNSA. Trimming removed 3 bases from V and 1 base from J, with 9 bases in between. This chain connects TRBV7-2 to TRBJ2-2, with a weak D call TRBD2 (6 bases). The sequence was collected from an adult with an advanced solid tumor such as melanoma, head and neck, liver or kidney cancer. The input for sequencing was CD4+ or CD8+ T cells sorted from blood, taken in a trial of the OX40 agonist ivuxolimab. Here the CDR3 reads CASSLMRGNTGELFF. For the CDR3, the DNA is TGTGCCAGCAGCTTGATGCGGGGGAACACCGGGGAGCTGTTTTTT.